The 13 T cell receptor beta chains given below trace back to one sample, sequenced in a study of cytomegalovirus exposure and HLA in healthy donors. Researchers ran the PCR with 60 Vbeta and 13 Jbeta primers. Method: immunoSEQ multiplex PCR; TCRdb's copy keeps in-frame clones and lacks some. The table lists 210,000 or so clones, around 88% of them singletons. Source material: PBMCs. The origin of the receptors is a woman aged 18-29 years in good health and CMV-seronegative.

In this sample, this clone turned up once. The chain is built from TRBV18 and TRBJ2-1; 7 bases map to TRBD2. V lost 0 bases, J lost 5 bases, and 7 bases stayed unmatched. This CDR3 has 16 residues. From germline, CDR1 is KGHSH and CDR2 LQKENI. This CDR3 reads CASSPPTRTRDNEQFF. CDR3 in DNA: TGTGCCAGCTCACCACCCACTAGGACTAGAGACAATGAGCAGTTCTTC.

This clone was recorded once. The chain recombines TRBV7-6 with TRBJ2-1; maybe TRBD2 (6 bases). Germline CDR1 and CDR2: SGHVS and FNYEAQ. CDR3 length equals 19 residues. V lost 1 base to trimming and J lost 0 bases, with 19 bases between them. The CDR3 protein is CASSLGVVSGKSSYNEQFF. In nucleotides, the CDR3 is TGTGCCAGCAGCTTAGGTGTGGTTAGCGGTAAAAGCTCCTACAATGAGCAGTTCTTC.

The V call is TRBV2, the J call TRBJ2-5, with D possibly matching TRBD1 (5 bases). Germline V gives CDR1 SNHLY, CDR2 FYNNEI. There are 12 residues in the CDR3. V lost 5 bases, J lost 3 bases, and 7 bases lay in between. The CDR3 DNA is TGTGCCAGCAGTCTACAGGAAGAGACCCAGTACTTC. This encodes CASSLQEETQYF.

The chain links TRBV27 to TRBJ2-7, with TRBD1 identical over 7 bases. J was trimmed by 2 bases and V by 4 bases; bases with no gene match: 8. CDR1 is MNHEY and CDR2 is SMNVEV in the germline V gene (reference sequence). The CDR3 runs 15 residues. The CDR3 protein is CASSSYPGQTYEQYF. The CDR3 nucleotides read TGTGCCAGCAGTTCATACCCGGGACAGACCTACGAGCAGTACTTC.

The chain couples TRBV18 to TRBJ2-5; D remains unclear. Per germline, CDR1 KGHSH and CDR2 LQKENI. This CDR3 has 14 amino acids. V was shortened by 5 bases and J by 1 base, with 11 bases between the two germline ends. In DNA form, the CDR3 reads TGTGCCAGCTCAGGTAGTGCTTTCCAAGAGACCCAGTACTTC. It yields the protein CASSGSAFQETQYF.

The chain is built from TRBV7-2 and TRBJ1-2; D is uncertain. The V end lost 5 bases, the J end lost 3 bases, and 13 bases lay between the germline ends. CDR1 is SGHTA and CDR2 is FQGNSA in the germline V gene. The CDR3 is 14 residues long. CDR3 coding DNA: TGTGCCAGCAGCAGGAGCGAGCTTTACTATGGCTACACCTTC. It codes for CASSRSELYYGYTF.

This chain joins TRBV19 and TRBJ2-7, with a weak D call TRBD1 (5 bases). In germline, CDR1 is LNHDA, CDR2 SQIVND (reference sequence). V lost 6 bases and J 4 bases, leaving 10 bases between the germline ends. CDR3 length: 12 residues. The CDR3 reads CASRDRQYEQYF. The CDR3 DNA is TGTGCCAGTAGAGACCGACAGTACGAGCAGTACTTC.

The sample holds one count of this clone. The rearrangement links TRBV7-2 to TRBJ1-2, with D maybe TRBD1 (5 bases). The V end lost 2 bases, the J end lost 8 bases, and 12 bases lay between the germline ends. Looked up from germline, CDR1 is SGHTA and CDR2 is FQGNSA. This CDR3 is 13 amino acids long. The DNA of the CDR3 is TGTGCCAGCAGCTTAACCGGGGAGGGGGGCTACACCTTC. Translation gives CASSLTGEGGYTF.

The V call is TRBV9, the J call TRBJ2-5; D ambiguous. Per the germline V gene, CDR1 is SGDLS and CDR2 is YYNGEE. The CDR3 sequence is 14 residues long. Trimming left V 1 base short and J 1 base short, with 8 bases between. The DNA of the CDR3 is TGTGCCAGCAGCGTACAACAGTCCCAAGAGACCCAGTACTTC. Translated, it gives CASSVQQSQETQYF.

DNA of the CDR3: TGTGCCAGCGATCCCGGGGAAGCCAAAAACATTCAGTACTTC. It encodes CASDPGEAKNIQYF. V gene TRBV2 combines with J gene TRBJ2-4; maybe TRBD2 (5 bases). Per the germline V gene, CDR1 is SNHLY and CDR2 is FYNNEI. The CDR3 spans 14 residues. With 8 bases removed from V and 0 bases from J, the gap between germline ends came to 11 bases.

DNA of the CDR3: TGTGCCAGCAGCGCCATGTACGAGCAGTACTTC. It yields the protein CASSAMYEQYF. This chain joins TRBV9 and TRBJ2-7; D gene ambiguous. Trimming removed 3 bases from V and 4 bases from J, with 5 bases in between. Germline CDR1 reads SGDLS; CDR2 reads YYNGEE. The CDR3 spans 11 residues.

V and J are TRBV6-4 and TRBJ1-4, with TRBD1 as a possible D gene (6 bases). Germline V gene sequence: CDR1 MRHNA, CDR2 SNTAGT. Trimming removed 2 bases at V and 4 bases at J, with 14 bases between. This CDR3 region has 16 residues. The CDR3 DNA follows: TGTGCCAGCAGTGACACCGACAGGCCTAATAATGAAAAACTGTTTTTT. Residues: CASSDTDRPNNEKLFF.

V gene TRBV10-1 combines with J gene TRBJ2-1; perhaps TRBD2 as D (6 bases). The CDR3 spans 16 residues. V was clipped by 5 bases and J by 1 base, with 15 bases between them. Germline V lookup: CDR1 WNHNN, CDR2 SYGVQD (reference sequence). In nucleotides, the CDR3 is TGCGCCAGCAGTTCGACGGGAGTAGGTTCCTACAATGAGCAGTTCTTC. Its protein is CASSSTGVGSYNEQFF.